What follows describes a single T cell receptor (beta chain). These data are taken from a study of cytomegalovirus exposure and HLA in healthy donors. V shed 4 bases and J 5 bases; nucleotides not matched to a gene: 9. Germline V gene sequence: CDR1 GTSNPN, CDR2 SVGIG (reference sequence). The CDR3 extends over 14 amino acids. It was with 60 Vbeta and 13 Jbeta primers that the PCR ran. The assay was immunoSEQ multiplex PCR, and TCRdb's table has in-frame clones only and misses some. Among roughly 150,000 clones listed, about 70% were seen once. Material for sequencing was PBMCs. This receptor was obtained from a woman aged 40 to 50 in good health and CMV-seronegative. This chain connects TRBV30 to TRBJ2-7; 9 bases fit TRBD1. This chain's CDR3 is CAWTGTGHRNEQYF. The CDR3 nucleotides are TGTGCCTGGACCGGGACAGGGCACAGGAACGAGCAGTACTTC.